This T cell receptor beta chain was profiled in a study of T cell changes during pregnancy in multiple sclerosis. V gave up 3 bases and J gave up 7 bases; unmatched junction bases: 5. In germline, CDR1 is SGHRS, CDR2 YFSETQ. The CDR3 spans 14 residues. Clones were sequenced by immunoSEQ multiplex PCR, and TCRdb holds only the in-frame ones, with some missing. The table lists 25,000 to 35,000 clones, 92% of them singletons, with around 4.8% in the top ten. This clone was detected once. The sequences come from peripheral blood, collected in the first trimester of pregnancy. This clonotype was sampled from a female donor in good health, enrolled as a control in a pregnancy study. The genes are TRBV5-1 and TRBJ2-1; 9 nucleotides match TRBD2. The chain's CDR3 is CASSWGGRANEQFF. CDR3 DNA: TGCGCCAGCAGCTGGGGCGGGAGGGCGAATGAGCAGTTCTTC.